This T cell receptor (beta chain) was documented in a study of blood T cell repertoires in COVID-19. As for the study in general: Acute and convalescent COVID-19 specimens originated in the United States, Italy and Spain. T cells, B-cell-depleted T cells, or PBMCs supplied cDNA or gDNA.

This clone was recorded at least ten times. Profiling relied on immunoSEQ multiplex PCR, and the TCRdb table lists in-frame clones only, not all of them. Found here are about 240,000 clones, roughly four fifths of them singletons; the top ten hold 3% to 4.5%. This CDR3 has 12 residues. Germline V gene lookup returns CDR1 WNHNN and CDR2 SYGVQD (reference sequence). V gave up 9 bases and J gave up 4 bases, with 13 bases separating them. This TCR was recovered from a woman aged 40 to 49 who had been exposed to COVID-19. The chain employs TRBV10-1 and TRBJ2-7; D is ambiguous. The sequenced material came from PBMCs or T cells enriched from blood (not recorded which). The DNA for the CDR3 is TGCGCCAGAGGAGATTTGTGTTACGAGCAGTACTTC. Translation gives CARGDLCYEQYF.